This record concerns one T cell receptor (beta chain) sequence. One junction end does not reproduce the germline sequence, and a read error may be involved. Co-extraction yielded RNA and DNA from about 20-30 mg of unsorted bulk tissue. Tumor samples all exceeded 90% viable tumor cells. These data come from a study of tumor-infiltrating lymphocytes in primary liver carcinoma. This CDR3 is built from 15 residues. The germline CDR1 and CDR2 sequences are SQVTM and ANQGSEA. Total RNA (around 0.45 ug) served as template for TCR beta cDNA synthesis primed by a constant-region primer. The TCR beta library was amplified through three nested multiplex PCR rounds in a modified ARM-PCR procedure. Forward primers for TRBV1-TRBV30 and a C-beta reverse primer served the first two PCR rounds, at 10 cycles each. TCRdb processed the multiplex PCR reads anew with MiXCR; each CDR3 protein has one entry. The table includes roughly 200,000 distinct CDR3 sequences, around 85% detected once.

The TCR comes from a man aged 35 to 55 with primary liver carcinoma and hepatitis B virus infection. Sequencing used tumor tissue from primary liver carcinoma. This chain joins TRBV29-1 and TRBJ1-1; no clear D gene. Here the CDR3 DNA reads TGTAGCGTTGCCTCTGGTTGGGCAATGAATACTGAAGCTTTCTTT. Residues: CSVASGWAMNTEAFF.